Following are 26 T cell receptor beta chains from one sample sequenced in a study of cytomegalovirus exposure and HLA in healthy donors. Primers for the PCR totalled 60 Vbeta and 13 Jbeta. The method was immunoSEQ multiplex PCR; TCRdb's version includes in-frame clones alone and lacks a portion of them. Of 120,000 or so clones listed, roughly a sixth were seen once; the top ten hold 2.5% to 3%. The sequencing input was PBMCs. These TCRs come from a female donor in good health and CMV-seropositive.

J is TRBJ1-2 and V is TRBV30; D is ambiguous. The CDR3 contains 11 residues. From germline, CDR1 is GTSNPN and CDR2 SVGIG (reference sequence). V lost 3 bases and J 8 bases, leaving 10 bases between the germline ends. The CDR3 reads CAWRSGEGYTF. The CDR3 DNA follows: TGTGCCTGGAGGTCCGGGGAGGGCTACACCTTC.

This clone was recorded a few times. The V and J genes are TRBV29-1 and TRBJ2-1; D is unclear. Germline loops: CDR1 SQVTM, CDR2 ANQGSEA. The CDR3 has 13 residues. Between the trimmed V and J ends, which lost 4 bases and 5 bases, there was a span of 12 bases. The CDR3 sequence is CSVGASNHNEQFF. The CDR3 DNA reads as TGCAGCGTTGGAGCGAGTAATCACAATGAGCAGTTCTTC.

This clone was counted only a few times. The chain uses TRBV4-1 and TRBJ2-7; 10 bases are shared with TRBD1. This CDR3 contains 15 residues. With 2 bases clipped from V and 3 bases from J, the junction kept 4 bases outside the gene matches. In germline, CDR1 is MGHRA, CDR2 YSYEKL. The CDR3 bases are TGCGCCAGCAGCCAAAGGGGACAGGGGAACTACGAGCAGTACTTC. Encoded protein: CASSQRGQGNYEQYF.

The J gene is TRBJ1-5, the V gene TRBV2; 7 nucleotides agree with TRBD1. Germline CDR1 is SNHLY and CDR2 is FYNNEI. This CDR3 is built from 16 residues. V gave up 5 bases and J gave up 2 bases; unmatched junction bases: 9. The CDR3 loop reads CASSLQGPGGNQPQHF. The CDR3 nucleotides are TGTGCCAGCAGTCTACAGGGGCCCGGAGGCAATCAGCCCCAGCATTTT. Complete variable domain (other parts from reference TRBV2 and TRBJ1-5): EPEVTQTPSHQVTQMGQEVILRCVPISNHLYFYWYRQILGQKVEFLVSFYNNEISEKSEIFDDQFSVERPDGSNFTLKIRSTKLEDSAMYFCASSLQGPGGNQPQHFGDGTRLSIL.

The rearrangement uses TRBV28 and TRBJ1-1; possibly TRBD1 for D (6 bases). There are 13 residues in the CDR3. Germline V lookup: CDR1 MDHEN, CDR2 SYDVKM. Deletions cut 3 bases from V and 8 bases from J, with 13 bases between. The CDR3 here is CASSLAPGTEAFF. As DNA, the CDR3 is TGTGCCAGCAGTTTGGCCCCCGGGACAGAAGCTTTCTTT.

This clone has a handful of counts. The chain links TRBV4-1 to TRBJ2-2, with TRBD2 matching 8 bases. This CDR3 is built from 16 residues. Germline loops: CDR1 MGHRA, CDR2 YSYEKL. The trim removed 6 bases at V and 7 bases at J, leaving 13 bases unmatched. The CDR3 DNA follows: TGCGCCAGCAGTCCCGGGGGGGCCTCTTTCAGCGGGGAGCTGTTTTTT. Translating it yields CASSPGGASFSGELFF.

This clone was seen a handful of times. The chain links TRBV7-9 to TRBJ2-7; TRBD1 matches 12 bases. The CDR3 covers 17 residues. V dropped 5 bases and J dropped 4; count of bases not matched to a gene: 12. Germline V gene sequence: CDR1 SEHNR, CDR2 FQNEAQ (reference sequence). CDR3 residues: CASSASPGQGARYEQYF. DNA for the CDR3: TGTGCCAGCAGCGCCTCGCCGGGACAGGGGGCACGGTACGAGCAGTACTTC.

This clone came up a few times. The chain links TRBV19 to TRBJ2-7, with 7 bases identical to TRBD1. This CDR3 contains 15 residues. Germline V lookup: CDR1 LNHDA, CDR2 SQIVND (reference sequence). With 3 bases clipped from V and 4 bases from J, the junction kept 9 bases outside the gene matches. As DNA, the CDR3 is TGTGCCAGTAGTATTGCAACCGGGACAGTGTACGAGCAGTACTTC. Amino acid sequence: CASSIATGTVYEQYF.

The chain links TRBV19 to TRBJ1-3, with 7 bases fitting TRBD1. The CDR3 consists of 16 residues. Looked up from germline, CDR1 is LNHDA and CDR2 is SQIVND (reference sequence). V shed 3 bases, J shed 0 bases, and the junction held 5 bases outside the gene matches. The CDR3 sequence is CASSIRTGSSGNTIYF. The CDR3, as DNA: TGTGCCAGTAGTATCAGGACAGGAAGCTCTGGAAACACCATATATTTT. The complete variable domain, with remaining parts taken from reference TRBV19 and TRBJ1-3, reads DGGITQSPKYLFRKEGQNVTLSCEQNLNHDAMYWYRQDPGQGLRLIYYSQIVNDFQKGDIAEGYSVSREKKESFPLTVTSAQKNPTAFYLCASSIRTGSSGNTIYFGEGSWLTVV.

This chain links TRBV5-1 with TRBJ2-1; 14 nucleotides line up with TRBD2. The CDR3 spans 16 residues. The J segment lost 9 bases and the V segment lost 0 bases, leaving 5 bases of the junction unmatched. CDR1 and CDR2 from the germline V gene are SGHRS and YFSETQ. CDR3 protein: CASSLGLAGGNSEQFF. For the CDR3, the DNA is TGCGCCAGCAGCTTGGGACTAGCGGGGGGGAATAGTGAGCAGTTCTTC.

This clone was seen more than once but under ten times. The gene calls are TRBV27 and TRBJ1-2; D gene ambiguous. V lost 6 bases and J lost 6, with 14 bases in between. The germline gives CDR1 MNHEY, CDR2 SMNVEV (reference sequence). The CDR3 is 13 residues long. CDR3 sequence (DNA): TGTGCCAGCAGGGTGCACGGAAGCGATGGCTACACCTTC. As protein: CASRVHGSDGYTF.

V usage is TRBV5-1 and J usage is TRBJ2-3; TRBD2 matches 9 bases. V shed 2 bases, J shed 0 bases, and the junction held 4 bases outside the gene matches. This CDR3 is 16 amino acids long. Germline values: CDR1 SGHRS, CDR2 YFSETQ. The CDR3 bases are TGCGCCAGCAGCTTTTCTAGCGGGGCTAGCACAGATACGCAGTATTTT. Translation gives CASSFSSGASTDTQYF.

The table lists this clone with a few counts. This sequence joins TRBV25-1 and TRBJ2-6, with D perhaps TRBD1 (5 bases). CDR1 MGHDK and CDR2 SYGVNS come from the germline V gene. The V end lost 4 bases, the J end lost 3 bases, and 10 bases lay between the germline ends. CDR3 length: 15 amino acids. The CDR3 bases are TGTGCCAGCAGTGCTCAGGGTAGTGGGGCCAACGTCCTGACTTTC. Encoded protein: CASSAQGSGANVLTF.

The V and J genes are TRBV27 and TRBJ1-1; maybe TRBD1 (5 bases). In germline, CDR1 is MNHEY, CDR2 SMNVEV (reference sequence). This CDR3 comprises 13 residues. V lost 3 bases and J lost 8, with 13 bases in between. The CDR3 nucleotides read TGTGCCAGCAGTTTGGGGCAGGGACTAGAAGCTTTCTTT. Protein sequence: CASSLGQGLEAFF.

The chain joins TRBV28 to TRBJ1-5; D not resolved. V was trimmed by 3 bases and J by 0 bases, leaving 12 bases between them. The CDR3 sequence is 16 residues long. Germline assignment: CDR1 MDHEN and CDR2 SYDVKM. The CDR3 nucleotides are TGTGCCAGCAGTTTTGATCGAGCAGGTAGCAATCAGCCCCAGCATTTT. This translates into CASSFDRAGSNQPQHF.

The CDR3 coding sequence is TGTGCCTCTGGGGGGGAGAATAGGGGGAGTAAGGGGCAGTTCTTC. Translation: CASGGENRGSKGQFF. The chain couples TRBV6-1 to TRBJ2-1; maybe TRBD2 (7 bases). Germline V gives CDR1 MNHNS, CDR2 SASEGT. CDR3 length: 15 amino acids. Trimming pared 11 bases from V and 12 bases from J, leaving 29 bases between.

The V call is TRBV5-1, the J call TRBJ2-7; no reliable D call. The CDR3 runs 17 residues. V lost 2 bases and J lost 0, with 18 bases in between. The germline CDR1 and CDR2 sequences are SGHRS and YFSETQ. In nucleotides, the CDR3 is TGCGCCAGCAGCTTTGCCCCTCATGAGGCTAGCTCCTACGAGCAGTACTTC. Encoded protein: CASSFAPHEASSYEQYF.

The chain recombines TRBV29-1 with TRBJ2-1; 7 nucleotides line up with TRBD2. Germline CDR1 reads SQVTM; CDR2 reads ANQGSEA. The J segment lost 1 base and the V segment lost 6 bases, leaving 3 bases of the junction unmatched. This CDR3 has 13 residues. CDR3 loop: CSVAGESYNEQFF. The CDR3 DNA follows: TGCAGCGTGGCGGGGGAATCCTACAATGAGCAGTTCTTC.

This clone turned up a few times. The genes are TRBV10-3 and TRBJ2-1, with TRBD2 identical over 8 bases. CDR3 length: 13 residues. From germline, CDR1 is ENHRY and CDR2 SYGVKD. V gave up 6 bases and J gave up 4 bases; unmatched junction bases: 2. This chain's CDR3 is CAISSSGYNEQFF. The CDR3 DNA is TGTGCCATCAGCTCTAGCGGGTACAATGAGCAGTTCTTC.

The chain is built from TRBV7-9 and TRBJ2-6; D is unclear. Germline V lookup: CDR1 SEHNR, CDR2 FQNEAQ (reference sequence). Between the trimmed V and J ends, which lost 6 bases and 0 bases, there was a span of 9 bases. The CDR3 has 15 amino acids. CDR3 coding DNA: TGTGCCAGCAGGTCCCCTTTCTCTGGGGCCAACGTCCTGACTTTC. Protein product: CASRSPFSGANVLTF.

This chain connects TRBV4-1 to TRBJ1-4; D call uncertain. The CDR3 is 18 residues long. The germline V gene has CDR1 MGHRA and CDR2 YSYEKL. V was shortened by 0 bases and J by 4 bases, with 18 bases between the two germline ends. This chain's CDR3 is CASSQDLIWSRYNEKLFF. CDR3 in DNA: TGCGCCAGCAGCCAAGATCTTATTTGGTCCCGGTATAATGAAAAACTGTTTTTT.

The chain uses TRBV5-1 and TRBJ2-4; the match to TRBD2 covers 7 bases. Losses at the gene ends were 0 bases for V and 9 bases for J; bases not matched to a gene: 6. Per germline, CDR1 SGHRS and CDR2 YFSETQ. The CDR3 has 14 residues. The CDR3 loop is CASSLVGGEGIQYF. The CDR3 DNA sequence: TGCGCCAGCAGCTTGGTGGGAGGGGAGGGCATTCAGTACTTC. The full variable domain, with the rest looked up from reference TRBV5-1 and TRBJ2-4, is KAGVTQTPRYLIKTRGQQVTLSCSPISGHRSVSWYQQTPGQGLQFLFEYFSETQRNKGNFPGRFSGRQFSNSRSEMNVSTLELGDSALYLCASSLVGGEGIQYFGAGTRLSVL.

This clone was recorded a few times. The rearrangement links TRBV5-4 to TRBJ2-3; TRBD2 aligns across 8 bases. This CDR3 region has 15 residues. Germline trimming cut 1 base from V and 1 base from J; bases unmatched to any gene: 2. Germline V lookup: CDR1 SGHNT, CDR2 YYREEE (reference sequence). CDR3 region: CASSLRRGGTDTQYF. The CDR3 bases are TGTGCCAGCAGCTTGAGGCGGGGGGGCACAGATACGCAGTATTTT.

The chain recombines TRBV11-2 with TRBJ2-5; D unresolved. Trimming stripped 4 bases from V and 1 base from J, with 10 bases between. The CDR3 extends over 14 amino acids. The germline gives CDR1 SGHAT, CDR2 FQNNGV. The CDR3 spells CASSSLTGQETQYF. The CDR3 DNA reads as TGTGCCAGCAGCTCCTTAACGGGCCAAGAGACCCAGTACTTC.

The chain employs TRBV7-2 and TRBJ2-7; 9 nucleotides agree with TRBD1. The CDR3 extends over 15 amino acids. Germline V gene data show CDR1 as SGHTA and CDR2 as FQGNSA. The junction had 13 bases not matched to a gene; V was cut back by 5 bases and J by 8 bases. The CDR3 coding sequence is TGTGCCAGCAGCCCCCGGACAGGGGTTCCCCTCCAGCAGTACTTC. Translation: CASSPRTGVPLQQYF.

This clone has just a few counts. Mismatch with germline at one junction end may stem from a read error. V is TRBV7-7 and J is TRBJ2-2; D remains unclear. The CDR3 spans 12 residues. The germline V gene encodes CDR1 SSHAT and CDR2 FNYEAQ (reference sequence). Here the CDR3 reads CASSFPTGELFF. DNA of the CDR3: TGTGCTAGCAGCTTTCCAACCGGGGAGCTGTTTTTT.